This passage covers 29 T cell receptor beta chains from one sample sequenced in a study of blood T cell repertoires in COVID-19. Libraries were prepared by immunoSEQ multiplex PCR; TCRdb keeps only in-frame clonotypes and omits some of them. Of about 76,000 clones detected, more than 75% appear once; the ten largest clones hold 10% to 11%. Sequencing was performed on peripheral blood. The receptors were sampled from a man aged 55 to 70 with COVID-19, enrolled during active disease.

In nucleotides, the CDR3 is TGTGCCACCAGGGATAGACAGGGAGACTATGGCTACACCTTC. Protein: CATRDRQGDYGYTF. The V and J genes are TRBV24-1 and TRBJ1-2, with 7 nucleotides matching TRBD1. The germline V gene encodes CDR1 KGHDR and CDR2 SFDVKD. V was clipped by 7 bases and J by 3 bases; unmatched bases: 7. There are 14 residues in the CDR3.

The J gene is TRBJ2-2, the V gene TRBV21-1; the table gives TRBD2 as D, unverified against the DNA. TRBV21-1 represents a pseudogene. This CDR3 is 19 amino acids long. The CDR3 loop is CASSKESLARPRGTGELFF. Here the CDR3 DNA reads TGTGCCAGCAGCAAAGAAAGCCTAGCGCGCCCCCGTGGCACCGGGGAGCTGTTTTTT.

The CDR3 region is CASSQDHTRLAGVSYEQYF. Written as DNA, the CDR3 is TGTGCCAGCAGCCAAGATCACACTCGACTAGCGGGGGTGAGCTACGAGCAGTACTTC. This chain uses TRBV4-2 with TRBJ2-7; 12 bases match TRBD2. Germline loops: CDR1 LGHNA, CDR2 YNFKEQ. V dropped 0 bases and J dropped 3; count of bases not matched to a gene: 12. The CDR3 sequence is 19 residues long.

The chain recombines TRBV6-5 with TRBJ2-2; D possibly corresponds to TRBD1 (6 bases). The germline CDR1 and CDR2 sequences are MNHEY and SVGAGI. The CDR3 is made up of 15 amino acids. The V end was cut by 0 bases, the J end by 6 bases, with 11 bases between. In nucleotides, the CDR3 is TGTGCCAGCAGTTACTCGAGGGGGAGCGCCGGGGAGCTGTTTTTT. Its protein product is CASSYSRGSAGELFF.

V and J are TRBV5-1 and TRBJ2-3; a possible D gene is TRBD1 (5 bases). CDR1 and CDR2 from the germline V gene are SGHRS and YFSETQ. V was cut by 0 bases and J by 0 bases, with 8 bases left in between. This CDR3 region has 15 residues. As DNA, the CDR3 is TGCGCCAGCAGCTTGGGGGGCGCTAGCACAGATACGCAGTATTTT. Its translation is CASSLGGASTDTQYF. The full variable domain, rest sourced from reference TRBV5-1 and TRBJ2-3, is KAGVTQTPRYLIKTRGQQVTLSCSPISGHRSVSWYQQTPGQGLQFLFEYFSETQRNKGNFPGRFSGRQFSNSRSEMNVSTLELGDSALYLCASSLGGASTDTQYFGPGTRLTVL.

The genes are TRBV4-1 and TRBJ2-7; 11 bases agree with TRBD1. Germline values: CDR1 MGHRA, CDR2 YSYEKL. V gave up 3 bases and J gave up 5 bases; unmatched junction bases: 6. This CDR3 is 15 amino acids long. This CDR3 is CASSQRTGGVHEQYF. The CDR3 DNA is TGCGCCAGCAGCCAGAGGACAGGGGGCGTCCACGAGCAGTACTTC.

V usage is TRBV15 and J usage is TRBJ2-3, with D tentatively TRBD2 (6 bases). V was shortened by 6 bases and J by 1 base, with 17 bases between the two germline ends. The CDR3 extends over 16 amino acids. Germline CDR1 is LNHNV and CDR2 is YYDKDF (reference sequence). The CDR3 reads CATSKGGGLRTDTQYF. As DNA, the CDR3 is TGTGCCACCAGTAAAGGAGGAGGGCTTCGCACAGATACGCAGTATTTT.

The V gene is TRBV7-3, the J gene TRBJ1-1, with TRBD1 as a possible D gene (5 bases). In germline, CDR1 is SGHTA, CDR2 FQGTGA. The CDR3 runs to 13 residues. The germline V and J ends were trimmed by 5 bases and 5 bases, with 12 bases remaining between them. CDR3 DNA sequence: TGTGCCAGCAGCACCCAGCAGGGAACTGAAGCTTTCTTT. Protein sequence: CASSTQQGTEAFF.

The V gene is TRBV5-1, the J gene TRBJ2-2; D unresolved. This CDR3 is 13 amino acids long. Germline values: CDR1 SGHRS, CDR2 YFSETQ. V was clipped by 0 bases and J by 3 bases, with 3 bases between them. The CDR3 DNA reads as TGCGCCAGCAGCTTGGACTACACCGGGGAGCTGTTTTTT. It codes for CASSLDYTGELFF.

The chain uses TRBV2 and TRBJ2-7; 9 bases fit TRBD1. CDR1 is SNHLY and CDR2 is FYNNEI in the germline V gene. The CDR3 spans 14 residues. The ends lost 6 bases at V and 1 base at J; junction bases unmatched: 4. In nucleotides, the CDR3 is TGTGCCAGCAGGACCGGGACAGGGTCCTACGAGCAGTACTTC. Its translation: CASRTGTGSYEQYF.

In this sample, this clone turned up once. This sequence joins TRBV7-9 and TRBJ1-2, with D possibly being TRBD1 (6 bases). Germline V CDR1 and CDR2: SEHNR, FQNEAQ (reference sequence). V was cut by 5 bases and J by 4 bases, with 11 bases left in between. The CDR3 sequence is 13 residues long. CDR3 nucleotides: TGTGCCAGCAGCCGGGGACAAAGCTATGGCTACACCTTC. Its protein product is CASSRGQSYGYTF.

This rearrangement joins TRBV9 to TRBJ1-6; a possible D gene is TRBD1 (6 bases). This CDR3 contains 15 residues. Per the germline V gene, CDR1 is SGDLS and CDR2 is YYNGEE. Trimming left V 1 base short and J 6 bases short, with 11 bases between. Written as DNA, the CDR3 is TGTGCCAGCAGCGTAATCCCAGGGGCTAATTCACCCCTCCACTTT. Translating gives CASSVIPGANSPLHF.

This clone was observed a single time. The sample contains more than one DNA sequence encoding this CDR3. The chain is built from TRBV5-1 and TRBJ1-1; TRBD1 is a possible D gene (6 bases). Trimming took 8 bases from V and 0 from J, leaving 11 bases between them. Looked up from germline, CDR1 is SGHRS and CDR2 is YFSETQ. The length of the CDR3 is 13 residues. The CDR3 DNA reads TGCGCCAGTACTACAGGGATGAACACTGAAGCTTTCTTT. This encodes CASTTGMNTEAFF.

This clone appeared once. CDR3 bases: TGTGCCAGCAGCGCAAACAGGTACGAGCAGTACTTC. It specifies CASSANRYEQYF. This chain connects TRBV2 to TRBJ2-7; possible D gene TRBD1, 5 bases. Looked up from germline, CDR1 is SNHLY and CDR2 is FYNNEI. The germline V and J ends were trimmed by 6 bases and 4 bases, with 10 bases remaining between them. The CDR3 runs 12 residues.

The rearrangement joins TRBV11-2 to TRBJ1-1; 7 bases map to TRBD1. From germline, CDR1 is SGHAT and CDR2 FQNNGV. This CDR3 has 17 residues. V lost 4 bases to trimming and J lost 4 bases; unmatched junction nucleotides: 15. CDR3 sequence (DNA): TGTGCCAGCAGCTACAGACAGGGTTGGGATTGGGGCACTGAAGCTTTCTTT. Its protein is CASSYRQGWDWGTEAFF.

The chain has TRBV10-3 and TRBJ1-1, with D perhaps TRBD1 (5 bases). The CDR3 contains 15 residues. The germline CDR1 and CDR2 sequences are ENHRY and SYGVKD. V gave up 7 bases and J gave up 4 bases, with 19 bases separating them. CDR3 bases: TGTGCCATCACGGTAGTGGCAGGGAGGGGCACTGAAGCTTTCTTT. Translated, it gives CAITVVAGRGTEAFF.

The chain uses TRBV5-1 and TRBJ1-4; 10 bases match TRBD1. The ends lost 4 bases at V and 7 bases at J; junction bases unmatched: 4. Germline V CDR1 and CDR2: SGHRS, YFSETQ. The CDR3 is 14 residues long. CDR3 residues: CASSRDRGGEKLFF. The CDR3 region has the DNA TGCGCCAGCAGCCGGGACAGGGGAGGTGAAAAACTGTTTTTT.

V is TRBV29-1 and J is TRBJ2-7; D is uncertain. Trimming removed 2 bases at V and 0 bases at J, with 11 bases between. Germline CDR1 SQVTM, CDR2 ANQGSEA. The CDR3 is made up of 14 amino acids. The CDR3 nucleotides are TGCAGCGTTGAATTCTTCCCGAGCTCCTACGAGCAGTACTTC. Residues: CSVEFFPSSYEQYF.

This clone was seen more than once but under ten times. CDR3 loop: CATSDYPGYGYTF. In nucleotides, the CDR3 is TGTGCCACCAGTGATTACCCAGGCTATGGCTACACCTTC. V usage is TRBV24-1 and J usage is TRBJ1-2; D gene ambiguous. This CDR3 has 13 amino acids. V gave up 2 bases and J gave up 4 bases, with 7 bases separating them. Germline CDR1 and CDR2: KGHDR and SFDVKD.

The CDR3 loop reads CASSQAQGSTEAFF. The CDR3 nucleotides read TGTGCCTCTTCCCAAGCACAGGGGAGCACTGAAGCTTTCTTT. The V gene is TRBV6-5, the J gene TRBJ1-1; 7 bases fit TRBD1. Trimming cost V 11 bases and J 4 bases; bases outside gene matches: 13. Germline CDR1 is MNHEY and CDR2 is SVGAGI. CDR3 length equals 14 residues.

The genes are TRBV12-3 or TRBV12-4 and TRBJ2-1; the D gene is possibly TRBD1 (6 bases). The ends were cut back, 6 bases at V and 10 bases at J, with 16 bases in the middle. The CDR3 runs to 13 residues. The CDR3 coding sequence is TGTGCCAGCAGCCTACAGGGCCCGGGGGAGCAGTTCTTC. This sequence encodes CASSLQGPGEQFF.

J is TRBJ2-3 and V is TRBV10-1; 10 nucleotides align to TRBD2. This CDR3 is 15 amino acids long. The V gene's germline CDR1 is WNHNN and CDR2 SYGVQD (reference sequence). V gave up 4 bases and J gave up 1 base; unmatched junction bases: 2. The CDR3 DNA follows: TGCGCCAGCAGTGTAACTAGCGGGGGCACAGATACGCAGTATTTT. It yields the protein CASSVTSGGTDTQYF.

The chain has TRBV6-5 and TRBJ2-7; tentatively, D is TRBD2 (5 bases). Germline CDR1 and CDR2: MNHEY and SVGAGI. The CDR3 is 11 residues long. V was cut by 6 bases and J by 5 bases, with 8 bases left in between. The CDR3 DNA follows: TGTGCCAGCAGGGCTAGCCACGAGCAGTACTTC. Translated, it gives CASRASHEQYF.

The V and J genes are TRBV11-3 and TRBJ2-1; maybe TRBD2 (5 bases). This CDR3 comprises 15 residues. Trimming took off 2 bases at V and 8 bases at J, with 16 bases between the two ends. In germline, CDR1 is SGHNT, CDR2 YENEEA. The CDR3 protein is CASSLTFQTNYEQFF. The CDR3 DNA reads TGTGCCAGCAGCTTAACTTTCCAGACTAACTATGAGCAGTTCTTC.

This sequence joins TRBV3-1 (or the pseudogene TRBV3-2) and TRBJ2-5; 11 bases are shared with TRBD2. Germline loops: CDR1 LGHDT, CDR2 YNNKEL (reference sequence). The V segment lost 4 bases and the J segment 1 base; nucleotides outside the gene matches: 5. The CDR3 runs to 16 residues. Written as DNA, the CDR3 is TGTGCCAGCAGCCTCTATAGCGGGGGGGTCCAAGAGACCCAGTACTTC. It encodes CASSLYSGGVQETQYF.

V usage is TRBV2 and J usage is TRBJ2-7; 8 nucleotides agree with TRBD1. After removal of 7 bases from V and 2 bases from J, the junction contained 4 bases not matched to a gene. This CDR3 spans 13 amino acids. Germline assignment: CDR1 SNHLY and CDR2 FYNNEI. CDR3 sequence reads: CASTKDRAYEQYF. The CDR3 DNA sequence: TGTGCCAGCACAAAGGACAGGGCCTACGAGCAGTACTTC.

The chain is built from TRBV29-1 and TRBJ1-1, with D unresolved. Trimming left V 4 bases short and J 0 bases short, with 9 bases between. This CDR3 region has 13 residues. Germline V gives CDR1 SQVTM, CDR2 ANQGSEA. The CDR3 protein is CSVVVIMNTEAFF. The CDR3 DNA reads as TGCAGCGTTGTAGTGATAATGAACACTGAAGCTTTCTTT.

V is TRBV7-3 and J is TRBJ2-3; 16 bases align to TRBD2. Germline trimming cut 3 bases from V and 0 bases from J; bases unmatched to any gene: 0. Per germline, CDR1 SGHTA and CDR2 FQGTGA. CDR3 size: 17 residues. The DNA for the CDR3 is TGTGCCAGCAGCTTGGGACTAGCGGGGGGGAGCACAGATACGCAGTATTTT. The encoded protein is CASSLGLAGGSTDTQYF.

This clone was seen a handful of times. This chain uses TRBV7-2 with TRBJ2-1; 10 bases are shared with TRBD2. This CDR3 comprises 15 residues. Unmatched junction bases numbered 0, after V lost 0 bases and J lost 4 bases. Germline CDR1 is SGHTA and CDR2 is FQGNSA. CDR3 sequence reads: CASSLASGRYNEQFF. The DNA of the CDR3 is TGTGCCAGCAGCTTAGCTAGCGGGAGGTACAATGAGCAGTTCTTC.